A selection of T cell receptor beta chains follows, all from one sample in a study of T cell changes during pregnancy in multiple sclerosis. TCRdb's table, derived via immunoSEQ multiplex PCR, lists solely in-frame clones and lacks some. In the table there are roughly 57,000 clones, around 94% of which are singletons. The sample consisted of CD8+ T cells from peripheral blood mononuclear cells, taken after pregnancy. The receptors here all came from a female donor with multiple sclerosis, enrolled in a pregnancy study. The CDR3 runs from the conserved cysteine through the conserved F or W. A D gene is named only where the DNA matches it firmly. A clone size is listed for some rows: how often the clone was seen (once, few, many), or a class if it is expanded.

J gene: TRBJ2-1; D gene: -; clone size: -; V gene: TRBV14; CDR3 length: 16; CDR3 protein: CASSQPKRNSYNEQFF; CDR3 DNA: TGTGCCAGCAGCCAACCTAAGCGGAACTCCTACAATGAGCAGTTCTTC
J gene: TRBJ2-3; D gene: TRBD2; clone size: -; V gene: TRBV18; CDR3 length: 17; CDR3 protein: CASSPPALAEPKDAQYF; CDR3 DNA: TGTGCCAGCTCACCACCGGCACTAGCGGAGCCCAAGGATGCGCAGTATTTT
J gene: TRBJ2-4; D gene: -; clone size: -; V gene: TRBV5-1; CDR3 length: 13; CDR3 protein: CASSLGPGNIQYF; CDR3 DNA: TGCGCCAGCAGCTTGGGGCCGGGTAACATTCAGTACTTC
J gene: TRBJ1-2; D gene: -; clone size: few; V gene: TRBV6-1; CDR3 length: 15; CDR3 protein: CASSDGPGHNYGYTF; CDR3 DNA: TGTGCCAGCAGCGACGGTCCGGGACATAACTATGGCTACACCTTC
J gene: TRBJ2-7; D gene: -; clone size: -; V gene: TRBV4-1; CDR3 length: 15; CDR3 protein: CASSQVRLTTYEQYF; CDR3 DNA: TGCGCCAGCAGCCAAGTTCGACTTACTACCTACGAGCAGTACTTC
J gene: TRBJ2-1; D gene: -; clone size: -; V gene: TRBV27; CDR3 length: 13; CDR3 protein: CASSLSLRNEQFF; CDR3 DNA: TGTGCCAGCAGTTTAAGCCTCCGTAATGAGCAGTTCTTC
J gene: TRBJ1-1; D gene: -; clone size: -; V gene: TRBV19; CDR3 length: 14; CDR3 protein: CASKLLAGNTEAFF; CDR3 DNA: TGTGCCAGTAAGCTCCTAGCAGGGAACACTGAAGCTTTCTTT
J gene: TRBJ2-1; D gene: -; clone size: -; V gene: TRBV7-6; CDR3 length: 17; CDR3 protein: CASSLEASGTFYNEQFF; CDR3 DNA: TGTGCCAGCAGCTTAGAAGCGTCTGGGACATTCTACAATGAGCAGTTCTTC
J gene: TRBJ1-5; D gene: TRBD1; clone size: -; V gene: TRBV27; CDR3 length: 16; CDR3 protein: CASSFGTGDPNQPQHF; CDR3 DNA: TGTGCCAGCAGTTTCGGGACAGGGGATCCCAATCAGCCCCAGCATTTT
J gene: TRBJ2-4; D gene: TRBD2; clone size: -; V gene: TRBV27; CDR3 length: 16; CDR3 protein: CASSLSGGLGENIQYF; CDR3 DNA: TGTGCCAGCAGTTTATCGGGGGGACTAGGGGAAAACATTCAGTACTTC
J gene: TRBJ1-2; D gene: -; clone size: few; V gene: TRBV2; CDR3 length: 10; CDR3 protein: CASTTGGYTF; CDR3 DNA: TGTGCCAGCACCACCGGGGGCTACACCTTC
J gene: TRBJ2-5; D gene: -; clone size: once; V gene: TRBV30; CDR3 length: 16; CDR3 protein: CAWSPRAALYQETQYF; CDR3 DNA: TGTGCCTGGAGTCCGCGGGCAGCCTTGTACCAAGAGACCCAGTACTTC
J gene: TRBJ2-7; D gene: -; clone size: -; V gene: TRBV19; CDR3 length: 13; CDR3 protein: CASALDSSYEQYF; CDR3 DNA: TGTGCCAGTGCCCTGGACAGCTCCTACGAGCAGTACTTC
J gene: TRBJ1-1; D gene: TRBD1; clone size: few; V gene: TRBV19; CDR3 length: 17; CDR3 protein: CASMITGTGALNTEAFF; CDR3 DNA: TGTGCCAGTATGATTACCGGGACAGGAGCTTTGAACACTGAAGCTTTCTTT
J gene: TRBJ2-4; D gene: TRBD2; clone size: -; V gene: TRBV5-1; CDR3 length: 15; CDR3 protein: CASSASGLAKNIQYF; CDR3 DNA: TGCGCCAGCAGTGCTAGCGGATTAGCCAAAAACATTCAGTACTTC
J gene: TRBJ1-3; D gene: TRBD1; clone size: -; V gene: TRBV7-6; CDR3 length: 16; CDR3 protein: CASSPGQAYSGNTIYF; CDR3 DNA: TGTGCCAGCAGCCCCGGACAGGCGTACTCTGGAAACACCATATATTTT
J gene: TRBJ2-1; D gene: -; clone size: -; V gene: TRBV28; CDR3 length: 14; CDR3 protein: CASSLGSSYNEQFF; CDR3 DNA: TGTGCCAGCAGTCTCGGGAGCTCCTACAATGAGCAGTTCTTC
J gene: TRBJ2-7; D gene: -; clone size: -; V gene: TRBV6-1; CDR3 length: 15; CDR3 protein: CASSEDEGYSYEQYF; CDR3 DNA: TGTGCCAGCAGTGAAGACGAGGGCTACTCCTACGAGCAGTACTTC
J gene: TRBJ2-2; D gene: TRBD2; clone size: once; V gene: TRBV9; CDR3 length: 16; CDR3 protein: CASSPTLAGLTGELFF; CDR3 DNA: TGTGCCAGCAGCCCAACGCTAGCGGGACTTACCGGGGAGCTGTTTTTT
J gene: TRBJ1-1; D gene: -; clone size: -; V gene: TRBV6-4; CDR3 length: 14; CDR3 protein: CASSDSSENTEAFF; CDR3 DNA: TGTGCCAGCAGTGACTCGAGTGAGAACACTGAAGCTTTCTTT
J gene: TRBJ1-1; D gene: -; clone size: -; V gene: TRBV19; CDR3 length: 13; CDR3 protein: CASSIAVNTEAFF; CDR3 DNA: TGTGCCAGTAGTATAGCTGTGAACACTGAAGCTTTCTTT
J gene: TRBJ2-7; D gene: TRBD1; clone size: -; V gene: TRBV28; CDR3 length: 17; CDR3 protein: CASSLRDRSRPSYEQYF; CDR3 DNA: TGTGCCAGCAGTTTACGGGACAGGAGCCGTCCCTCCTACGAGCAGTACTTC
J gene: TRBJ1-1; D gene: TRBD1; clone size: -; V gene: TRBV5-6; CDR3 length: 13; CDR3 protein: CASSRGRGQEAFF; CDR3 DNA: TGTGCCAGCAGCCGGGGGCGGGGACAGGAAGCTTTCTTT
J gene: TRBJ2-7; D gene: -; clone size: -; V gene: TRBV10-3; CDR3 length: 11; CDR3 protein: CAIGDSYEQYF; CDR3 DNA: TGTGCCATCGGAGATTCCTACGAGCAGTACTTC
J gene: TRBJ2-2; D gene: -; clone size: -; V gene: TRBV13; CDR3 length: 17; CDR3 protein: CASSLGGVGKNTGELFF; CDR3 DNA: TGTGCCAGCAGCTTAGGGGGAGTTGGAAAGAACACCGGGGAGCTGTTTTTT
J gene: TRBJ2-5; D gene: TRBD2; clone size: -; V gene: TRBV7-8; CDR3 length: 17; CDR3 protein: CASSLGLAGGVEETQYF; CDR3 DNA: TGTGCCAGCAGCTTAGGACTAGCGGGAGGAGTGGAAGAGACCCAGTACTTC
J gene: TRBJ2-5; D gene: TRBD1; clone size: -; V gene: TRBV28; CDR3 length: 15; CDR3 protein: CASSPRTGGRETQYF; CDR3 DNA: TGTGCCAGCAGTCCCCGGACAGGGGGCAGGGAGACCCAGTACTTC
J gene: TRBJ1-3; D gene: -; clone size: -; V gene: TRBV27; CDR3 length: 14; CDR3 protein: CASGPSGRRDTIYF; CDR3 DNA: TGTGCCAGCGGCCCATCAGGGCGCCGGGACACCATATATTTT
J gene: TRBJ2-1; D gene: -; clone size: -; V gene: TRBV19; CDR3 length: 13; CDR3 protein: CASSAGTPNEQFF; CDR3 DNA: TGTGCCAGTAGTGCCGGGACTCCCAATGAGCAGTTCTTC
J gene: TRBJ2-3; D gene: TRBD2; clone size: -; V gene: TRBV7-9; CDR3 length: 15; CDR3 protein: CASSLLAGARDTQYF; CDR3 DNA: TGTGCCAGCAGCTTATTAGCGGGAGCTAGAGATACGCAGTATTTT
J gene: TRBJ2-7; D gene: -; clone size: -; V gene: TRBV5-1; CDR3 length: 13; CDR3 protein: CASSLEQGYEQYF; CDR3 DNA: TGCGCCAGCAGCTTGGAACAGGGCTACGAGCAGTACTTC
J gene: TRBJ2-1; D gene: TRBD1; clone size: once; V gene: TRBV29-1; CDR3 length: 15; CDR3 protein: CSVEATGVSYNEQFF; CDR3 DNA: TGCAGCGTTGAAGCGACAGGGGTCTCCTACAATGAGCAGTTCTTC
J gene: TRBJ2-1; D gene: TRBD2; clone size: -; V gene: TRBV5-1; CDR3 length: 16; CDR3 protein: CASSFSGTSGTGEQFF; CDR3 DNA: TGCGCCAGCAGCTTCTCCGGGACTAGCGGGACGGGTGAGCAGTTCTTC
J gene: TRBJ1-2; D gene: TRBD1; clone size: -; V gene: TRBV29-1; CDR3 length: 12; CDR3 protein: CSVEERTGVLNF; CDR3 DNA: TGCAGCGTTGAAGAGAGGACAGGGGTCCTCAACTTC
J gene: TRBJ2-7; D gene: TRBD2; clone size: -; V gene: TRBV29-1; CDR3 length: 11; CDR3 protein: CSVSPGGEQYF; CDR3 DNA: TGCAGCGTTTCCCCGGGGGGCGAGCAGTACTTC
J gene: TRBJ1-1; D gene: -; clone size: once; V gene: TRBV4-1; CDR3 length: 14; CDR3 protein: CASSPGVMNTEAFF; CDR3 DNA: TGCGCCAGCAGCCCAGGGGTCATGAACACTGAAGCTTTCTTT
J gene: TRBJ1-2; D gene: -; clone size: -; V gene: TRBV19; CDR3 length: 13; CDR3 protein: CASSPGGLYGYTF; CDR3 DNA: TGTGCCAGTAGTCCCGGGGGACTCTATGGCTACACCTTC
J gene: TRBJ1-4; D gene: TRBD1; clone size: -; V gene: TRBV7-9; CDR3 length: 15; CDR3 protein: CASSLGDRSREKLFF; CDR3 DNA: TGTGCCAGCAGCTTAGGGGACAGGTCGAGGGAAAAACTGTTTTTT
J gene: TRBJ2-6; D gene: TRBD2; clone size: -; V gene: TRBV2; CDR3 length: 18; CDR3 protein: CASSEAGLARSGANVLTF; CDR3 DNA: TGTGCCAGCAGTGAAGCCGGACTAGCGAGGTCTGGGGCCAACGTCCTGACTTTC
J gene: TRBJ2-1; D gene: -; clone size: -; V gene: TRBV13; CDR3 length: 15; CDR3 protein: CASSFSQSSYNEQFF; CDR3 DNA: TGTGCCAGCAGCTTTTCACAGAGCTCCTACAATGAGCAGTTCTTC
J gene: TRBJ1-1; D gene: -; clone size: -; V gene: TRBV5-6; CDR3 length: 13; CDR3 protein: CASSQQGNTEAFF; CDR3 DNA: TGTGCCAGCAGCCAACAGGGGAACACTGAAGCTTTCTTT
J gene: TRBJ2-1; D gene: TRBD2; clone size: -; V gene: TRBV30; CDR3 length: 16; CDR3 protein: CAWSGRLARNYNEQFF; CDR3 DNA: TGTGCCTGGAGTGGGCGACTAGCGAGGAACTACAATGAGCAGTTCTTC
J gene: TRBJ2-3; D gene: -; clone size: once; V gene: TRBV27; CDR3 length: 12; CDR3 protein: CASSSYWDTQYF; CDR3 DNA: TGTGCCAGCAGTTCGTACTGGGATACGCAGTATTTT
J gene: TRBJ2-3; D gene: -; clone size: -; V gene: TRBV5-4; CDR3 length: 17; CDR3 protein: CASSPSQTRLHTDTQYF; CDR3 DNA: TGTGCCAGCAGCCCTAGCCAGACCCGGTTACATACAGATACGCAGTATTTT
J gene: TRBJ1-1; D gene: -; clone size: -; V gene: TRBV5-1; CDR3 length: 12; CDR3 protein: CASSPGNTEAFF; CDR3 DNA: TGCGCCAGCAGCCCGGGGAACACTGAAGCTTTCTTT
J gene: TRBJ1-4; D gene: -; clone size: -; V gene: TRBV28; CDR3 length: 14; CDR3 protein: CASSSGLQAEKLFF; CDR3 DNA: TGTGCCAGCAGTTCGGGTCTACAGGCTGAAAAACTGTTTTTT
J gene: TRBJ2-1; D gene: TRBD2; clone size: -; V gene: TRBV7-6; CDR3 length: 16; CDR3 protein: CASSWGEGGSRYEQFF; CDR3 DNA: TGTGCCAGCAGCTGGGGCGAGGGCGGGAGTCGCTATGAGCAGTTCTTC
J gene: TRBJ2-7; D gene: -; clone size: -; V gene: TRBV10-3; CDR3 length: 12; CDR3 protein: CAIRLDSYEQYF; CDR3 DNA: TGTGCCATCAGGCTAGACTCCTACGAGCAGTACTTC
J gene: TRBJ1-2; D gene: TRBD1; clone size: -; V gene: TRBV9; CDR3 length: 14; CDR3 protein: CASTVGGQPYGYTF; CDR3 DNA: TGTGCCAGCACCGTAGGGGGACAGCCCTATGGCTACACCTTC
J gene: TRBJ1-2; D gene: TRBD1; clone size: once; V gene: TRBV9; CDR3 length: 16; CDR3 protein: CASSPSGQGKRDGYTF; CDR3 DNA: TGTGCCAGCAGCCCCAGCGGACAGGGAAAAAGGGATGGCTACACCTTC
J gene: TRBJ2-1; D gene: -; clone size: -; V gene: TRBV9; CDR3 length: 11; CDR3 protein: CGGEVNNEQFF; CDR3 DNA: TGTGGCGGGGAGGTTAACAATGAGCAGTTCTTC
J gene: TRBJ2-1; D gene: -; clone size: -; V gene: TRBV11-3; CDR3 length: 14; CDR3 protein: CASSLMSASQEQFF; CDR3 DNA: TGTGCCAGCAGCTTAATGTCGGCTAGCCAAGAGCAGTTCTTC